The TCR beta chain described here comes from a study of blood T cell repertoires in COVID-19. Overall study context: The origin of the acute and convalescent COVID-19 samples was the United States, Italy and Spain. T cells, B-cell-depleted T cells, or PBMCs provided the cDNA or gDNA that served as material.

The CDR3 has 15 amino acids. Germline V lookup: CDR1 SGHTS, CDR2 YDEGEE. V shed 4 bases and J 4 bases; nucleotides not matched to a gene: 8. In the study's own analysis: Nucleated cell number was recorded as an estimate derived from reference gene primer amplification. Measured with immunoSEQ multiplex PCR; TCRdb has only the in-frame clones, and not every one. V, J and clone size reflect that table, while D and trimming were determined from the DNA. Among fewer than 250,000 clones listed, around four fifths were seen once. V gene TRBV5-8 combines with J gene TRBJ1-5, with 7 bases identical to TRBD1. The sample consisted of peripheral blood. This receptor was obtained from an elderly woman with acute or convalescent COVID-19. CDR3: CASSPGQGVNQPQHF. Here the CDR3 DNA reads TGTGCCAGCAGCCCCGGTCAGGGGGTAAATCAGCCCCAGCATTTT.